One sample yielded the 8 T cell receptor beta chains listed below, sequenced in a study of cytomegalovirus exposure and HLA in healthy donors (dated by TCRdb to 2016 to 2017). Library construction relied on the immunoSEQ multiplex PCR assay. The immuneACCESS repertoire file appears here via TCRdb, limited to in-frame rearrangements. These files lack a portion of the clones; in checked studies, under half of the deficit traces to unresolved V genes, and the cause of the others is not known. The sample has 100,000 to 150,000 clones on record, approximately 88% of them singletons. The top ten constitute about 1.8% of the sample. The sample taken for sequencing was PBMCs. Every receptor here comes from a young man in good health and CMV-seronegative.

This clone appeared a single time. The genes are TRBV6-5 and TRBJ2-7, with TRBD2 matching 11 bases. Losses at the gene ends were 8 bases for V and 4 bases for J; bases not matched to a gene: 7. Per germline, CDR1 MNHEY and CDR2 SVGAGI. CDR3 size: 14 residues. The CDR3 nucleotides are TGTGCCAGCGGCCCACTAGCGGGGGAATACGAGCAGTACTTC. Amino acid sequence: CASGPLAGEYEQYF.

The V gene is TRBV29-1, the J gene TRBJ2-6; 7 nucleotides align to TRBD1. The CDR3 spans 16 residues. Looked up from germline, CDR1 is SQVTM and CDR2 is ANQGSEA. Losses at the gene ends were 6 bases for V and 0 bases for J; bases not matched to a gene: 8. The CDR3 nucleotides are TGCAGCGTGGTGGGGACAGCAAGCTCTGGGGCCAACGTCCTGACTTTC. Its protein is CSVVGTASSGANVLTF.

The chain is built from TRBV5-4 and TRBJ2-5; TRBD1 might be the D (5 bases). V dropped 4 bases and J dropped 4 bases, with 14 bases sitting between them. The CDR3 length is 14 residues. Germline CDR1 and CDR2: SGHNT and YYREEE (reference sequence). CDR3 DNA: TGTGCCAGCAGCGTGATGACAGTCAGAGAGACCCAGTACTTC. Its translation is CASSVMTVRETQYF.

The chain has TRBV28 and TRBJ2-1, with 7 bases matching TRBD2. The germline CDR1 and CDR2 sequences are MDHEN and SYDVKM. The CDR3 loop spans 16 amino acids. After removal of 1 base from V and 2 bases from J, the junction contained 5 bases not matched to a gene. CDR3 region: CASSLSRTRPYNEQFF. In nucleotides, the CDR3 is TGTGCCAGCAGTTTATCCAGGACTAGGCCCTACAATGAGCAGTTCTTC. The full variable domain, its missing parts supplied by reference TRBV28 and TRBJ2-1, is DVKVTQSSRYLVKRTGEKVFLECVQDMDHENMFWYRQDPGLGLRLIYFSYDVKMKEKGDIPEGYSVSREKKERFSLILESASTNQTSMYLCASSLSRTRPYNEQFFGPGTRLTVL.

The CDR3 DNA reads as TGTGCCAGCGGGGGTCTGGACAGGGAGGGCTATGGCTACACCTTC. This translates into CASGGLDREGYGYTF. V usage is TRBV11-3 and J usage is TRBJ1-2; 8 bases map to TRBD1. Germline assignment: CDR1 SGHNT and CDR2 YENEEA. J lost 4 bases, V lost 8 bases, and 12 bases had no gene match. There are 15 residues in the CDR3.

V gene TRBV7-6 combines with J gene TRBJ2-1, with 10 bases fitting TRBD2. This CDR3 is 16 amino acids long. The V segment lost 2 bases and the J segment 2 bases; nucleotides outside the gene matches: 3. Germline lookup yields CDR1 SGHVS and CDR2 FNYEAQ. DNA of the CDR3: TGTGCCAGCAGCTTAACCAGCGGGGGGGCCTACAATGAGCAGTTCTTC. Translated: CASSLTSGGAYNEQFF.

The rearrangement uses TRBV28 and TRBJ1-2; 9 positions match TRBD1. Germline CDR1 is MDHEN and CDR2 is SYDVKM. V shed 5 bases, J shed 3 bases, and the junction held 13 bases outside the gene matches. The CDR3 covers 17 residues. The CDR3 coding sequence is TGTGCCAGCAGTCCTACCGGGACAGGGTCGTTTTACTATGGCTACACCTTC. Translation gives CASSPTGTGSFYYGYTF.

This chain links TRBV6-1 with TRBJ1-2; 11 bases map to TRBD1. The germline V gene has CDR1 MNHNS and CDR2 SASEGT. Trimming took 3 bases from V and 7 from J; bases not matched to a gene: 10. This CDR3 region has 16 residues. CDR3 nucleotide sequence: TGTGCCAGCAGTGATGCCGGACAGGGGGCGATCAGTGGCTACACCTTC. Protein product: CASSDAGQGAISGYTF.